This T cell receptor (beta chain) emerged from a study of Graves' ophthalmopathy and Graves' hyperthyroidism. Looking at the study overall: Prior to any treatment, peripheral blood was collected at the time of initial diagnosis.

The V gene lost 3 bases and the J gene lost 8 bases, with 10 bases spanning the gap. CDR1 is MNHNS and CDR2 is SASEGT in the germline V gene. This CDR3 contains 12 residues. This clonotype was detected many times. Calling hyperthyroidism stable required that no ophthalmopathy show up within 18 months of follow-up. The authors amplified TCR beta CDR3 regions from RNA transcripts. The library came from an HTBI-primed first-round RT-PCR and a second-round multiplex PCR. TCRdb itself ran the multiplex PCR reads through MiXCR, one entry per CDR3 protein. This table holds just over 600,000 distinct CDR3 sequences, 20% to 25% found once.

The receptor's source is a young woman with stable Graves' hyperthyroidism. Some clones in this sample may be carry-over from other donors' samples. Sequences were obtained from peripheral blood. The gene calls are TRBV6-1 and TRBJ1-2, with a possible D match to TRBD1 (5 bases). CDR3 nucleotide sequence: TGTGCCAGCAGTGACCAGGGATGGGGCTACACCTTC. Encoded protein: CASSDQGWGYTF.